Listed below are T cell receptor beta chains from one sample, sequenced in a study of monozygotic twins with inflammatory bowel disease. TCRdb re-called the 5' RACE reads and catalogs CDR3 proteins one per entry, DNA excluded. The sample totals 190,000 or so distinct CDR3 sequences; its top ten clones hold roughly 1.5%. The sample taken for sequencing was blood. These receptors were collected from a human donor with ulcerative colitis or Crohn's disease, or a healthy co-twin of an affected twin (not recorded which). Both conserved end residues are part of each CDR3. Each record gives: CDR3 length, J gene, V gene, CDR3 protein.

14	TRBJ1-2	TRBV29-1	CSVESWGTNYGYTF
13	TRBJ2-4	TRBV5-6	CASSLYMGNIQYF
12	TRBJ1-2	TRBV20-1	CSASPAGYGYTF
12	TRBJ1-6	TRBV7-2	CASSPIQPPLHF
13	TRBJ1-5	TRBV10-3	CAVQTDANQPQHF
18	TRBJ1-6	TRBV5-1	CASSPPFSPGQENSPLHF
14	TRBJ1-1	TRBV19	CTSGYRGTRREAFF
16	TRBJ1-6	TRBV7-2	CASSSDRTAYNSPLHF
15	TRBJ2-7	TRBV21-1	CASSKGGRTEYEQYF
14	TRBJ2-2	TRBV12-2	CASRFLAGAGELFF
15	TRBJ2-5	TRBV4-1	CASSQDPPGMETQYF
13	TRBJ2-1	TRBV2	CASRRQTYNEQFF
15	TRBJ1-1	TRBV7-8	CASSLSGGQYTEAFF
12	TRBJ1-2	TRBV20-1	CSARQDNYGYTF
14	TRBJ1-1	TRBV6-1	CASSTYGAGTEAFF
12	TRBJ2-7	TRBV12-3/TRBV12-4	CASRQDPYEQYF
17	TRBJ2-1	TRBV11-3	CASSPGTRVGAFNEQFF
16	TRBJ2-5	TRBV5-1	CASWPGGDAGKETQYF
16	TRBJ2-5	TRBV12-3/TRBV12-4	CASTWGEGAPSETQYF
11	TRBJ1-2	TRBV12-3/TRBV12-4	CASSSRSDLAF
17	TRBJ2-2	TRBV18	CASSTPDRGLNTGELFF
14	TRBJ2-2	TRBV5-8	CASTTGFNTGELFF
14	TRBJ2-1	TRBV7-3	CASSFRGPYNEQFF
17	TRBJ1-6	TRBV7-8	CASTPIYAFHVNSPLHF
15	TRBJ2-3	TRBV12-3/TRBV12-4	CASSLGGPRVDTQYF
15	TRBJ2-3	TRBV20-1	CSASGFPSSTDTQYF
12	TRBJ1-2	TRBV29-1	CSAPGRDYGYTF
12	TRBJ1-1	TRBV20-1	CSAERGLAEAFF
14	TRBJ1-6	TRBV7-2	CASSAGASWSPLHF
14	TRBJ2-7	TRBV20-1	CSALSGGATYEQYF
15	TRBJ2-1	TRBV6-1	CASSEARSGHNEQFF
15	TRBJ2-1	TRBV5-1	CASSAGSTSYNEQFF
15	TRBJ2-2	TRBV5-1	CASTHTGRGPGELFF
19	TRBJ1-3	TRBV27	CASSREPPGQGASGNTIYF
13	TRBJ1-6	TRBV28	CASSGRNNSPLHF
17	TRBJ1-5	TRBV5-5	CASSLVGQGAGNQPQHF
15	TRBJ2-2	TRBV3-1	CASSLGPGRAGELFF
13	TRBJ2-4	TRBV3-1	CASSRGGENIQYF
15	TRBJ1-5	TRBV5-1	CASSLGTNSNQPQHF
15	TRBJ1-4	TRBV7-2	CASSVGGGRNEKLFF
17	TRBJ1-1	TRBV11-2	CASSDDRGLQMNTEAFF
14	TRBJ2-1	TRBV4-1	CASSPPGQSNEQFF
13	TRBJ2-7	TRBV5-1	CASSFTGNYEQYF
14	TRBJ2-7	TRBV12-3/TRBV12-4	CASTTGQGDHEQYF
15	TRBJ1-1	TRBV10-3	CAISESLQGTHEAFF
18	TRBJ2-3	TRBV12-3/TRBV12-4	CASSPWEVLAPSEDTQYF
14	TRBJ1-5	TRBV12-3/TRBV12-4	CASSWGQTGQPQHF
17	TRBJ2-2	TRBV11-2	CASSAGGWTENTGELFF
16	TRBJ1-6	TRBV14	CASSPLMTGGNSPLHF
15	TRBJ2-7	TRBV19	CASSNNRGSSYEQYF